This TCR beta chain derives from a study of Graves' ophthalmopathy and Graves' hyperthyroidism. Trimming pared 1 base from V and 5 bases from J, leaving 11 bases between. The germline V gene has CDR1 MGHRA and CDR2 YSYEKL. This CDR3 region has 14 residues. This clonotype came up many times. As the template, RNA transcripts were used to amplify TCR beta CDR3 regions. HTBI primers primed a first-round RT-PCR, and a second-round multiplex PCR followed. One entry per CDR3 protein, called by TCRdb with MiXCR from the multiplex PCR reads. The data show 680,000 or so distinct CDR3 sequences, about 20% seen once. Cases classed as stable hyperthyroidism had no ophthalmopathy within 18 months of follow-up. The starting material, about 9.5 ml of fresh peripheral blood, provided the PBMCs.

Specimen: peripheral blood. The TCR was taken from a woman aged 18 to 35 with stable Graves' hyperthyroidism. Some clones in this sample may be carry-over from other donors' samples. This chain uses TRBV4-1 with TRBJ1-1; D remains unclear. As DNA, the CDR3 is TGCGCCAGCAGCCAAGCCGGGCGGGGAACTGAAGCTTTCTTT. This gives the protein CASSQAGRGTEAFF.